At least ten counts were recorded for the clone carrying this T cell receptor (beta chain). No antigen is known for it. Time point specified: newly diagnosed GD, antithyroid drugs for less than 3 months. Preparation of the TCR library used RNA extracted from PBMCs. These data are taken from a study of regulatory T cells in long-lasting Graves disease. Across the whole study: The study enrolled newly diagnosed Graves' patients on antithyroid drugs under 3 months. Whole-study results and caveats: Those with persistent Graves' had less TCR diversity than newly diagnosed patients.

V lost 4 bases and J 2 bases, leaving 10 bases between the germline ends. CDR3 length: 13 residues. Germline V lookup: CDR1 GTSNPN, CDR2 SVGIG (reference sequence). For TCR beta, libraries came from iRepertoire HTBI primers and Arm-PCR of CDR3 regions. In TCRdb, the multiplex PCR reads were re-called with MiXCR into one record per CDR3 protein. Of 500,000 to 700,000 distinct CDR3 sequences listed, 15% to 20% are singletons. This sample also appeared in a second study, on T cells in Graves' hyperthyroidism and ophthalmopathy.

This specimen consisted of peripheral blood mononuclear cells (PBMCs), obtained at new diagnosis, from a patient treated with antithyroid drugs. The TCR originated in a woman younger than 45 with Graves disease. The chain is built from TRBV30 and TRBJ2-3, with D tentatively TRBD2 (6 bases). This chain's CDR3 is CAWNSGNTDTQYF. The CDR3 bases are TGTGCCTGGAATAGCGGTAACACAGATACGCAGTATTTT.